This TCR beta chain was profiled in a study of blood T cell repertoires in COVID-19. Study details: The United States, Italy and Spain supplied acute and convalescent COVID-19 samples. T cells, B-cell-depleted T cells, or PBMCs supplied cDNA or gDNA.

Only in-frame clones appear in the TCRdb table, and some are missing; sequencing was by immunoSEQ multiplex PCR. This sample has 370,000 or so clones, with about four fifths found just once. V lost 3 bases and J 1 base, leaving 7 bases between the germline ends. Germline CDR1 is KGHSH and CDR2 is LQKENI. The CDR3 is made up of 14 amino acids. As regards this clone: Additional DNA sequences in this sample encode the identical CDR3.

The chain couples TRBV18 to TRBJ2-1; D perhaps matches TRBD2 (6 bases). The sequence was obtained from a human donor with acute or convalescent COVID-19. The donor label of this sample is uncertain. The source material was peripheral blood. The CDR3 spells CASSPGGSYNEQFF. The CDR3 DNA reads as TGTGCCAGCTCACCCGGGGGATCCTACAATGAGCAGTTCTTC.